This T cell receptor (beta chain) is drawn from a study of shared clonotypes between healthy human individuals (dated by TCRdb to the early 2020s). Turning to the overall study: A couple of women and a few men aged 18 to 49 years were included in the cohort. To increase sequencing depth and limit assay-specific biases, TCR repertoire library preparation and sequencing were carried out by different laboratories using diverse techniques. Each donor's leukapheresis produced roughly between roughly 0.94 and 9.5 billion PBMCs. The study deeply sequenced blood TCR repertoires of about 5 healthy adults to estimate repertoire size and the extent of clonotype sharing between individuals. For each donor, CD4 naive and CD4 memory were each run on three plates, CD8 naive on two plates, and CD8 memory on one plate.

Using the deep immunoSEQ assay, multiplex PCR amplified TCR CDR3 regions from genomic DNA. Genomic DNA extracted from each cell subset was distributed evenly over all wells of several immunoSEQ 96-well plates, and each plate served as one replicate. Each replicate PCR for sorted subsets received approximately 220 ng genomic DNA, equal to about 30,000 T cell genomes. Purified libraries were quantified with a Qubit 3.0 fluorometer, sized on a Bioanalyzer 2100, and re-quantified with the KAPA Library Quantification kit. Every immunoSEQ 96-well plate was sequenced on a dedicated single-read 150-cycle Illumina NextSeq 550 flow cell. The published analysis was carried out like this. Because only junctional sequences without quality scores were contained in the immunoSEQ output, filtering matching that applied to full-length reads could not be performed. Sequences were annotated with PyIR, a Python wrapper for IgBLAST v1.9, using IMGT germline references to assign V/J genes and CDR3. Reads were filtered out if the reads had weak V/J assignments (E-value above 1e-6), no CDR3, stop codons, out-of-frame junctions, or ambiguous translated residues. V3J clonotypes were defined as sequences sharing the same inferred V gene, J gene, and CDR3 amino acid sequence. Percentage overlap between repertoires was computed as shared unique clonotypes divided by the size of the smaller repertoire. RTK rarefaction, the Chao1 estimator, and Recon v2.1 estimates of unobserved clonotypes were used to assess repertoire richness. Generation probabilities for all TCRbeta clonotypes obtained by the gDNA method from a handful of donors were computed using OLGA. The table was pulled from immuneACCESS by TCRdb, which kept in-frame rearrangements only. Such tables lose some clones; where checked, under half of the loss comes from unresolved V genes, and the rest has no known cause. D and trimming were read from the DNA, whereas the V and J calls and clone size are those reported in that table. In all, the sample holds roughly 2 million clones, and about 95% of those were seen once. The leading ten clones occupy roughly 0.13% of the sample.

From the cysteine up to the phenylalanine, the CDR3 has a length of 14 residues. Kept here is only the CDR3 DNA, which spans 42 bases and is read in frame from base 1. CDR1 is given as SNHLY and CDR2 as FYNNEI, both from the germline V gene. Trimmed from V: 4 bases; trimmed from J: 3 bases; junction bases lacking a gene match: 5. Donors were healthy HIV-negative adults with no recently reported acute infections or vaccinations. Every donor was a Caucasian adult living in Nashville, Tennessee, USA. CD4+ T cells were enriched by magnetic negative selection, after which naive cells were positively selected on CD45RA and the negative fraction was taken as the memory subset. Blood was obtained by leukapheresis, after which PBMCs were separated by Ficoll-Histopaque density gradient centrifugation and cryopreserved in liquid nitrogen vapor phase. Purity and quantity of every magnetically sorted T cell population were checked by analytical flow cytometry. From each sorted fraction, genomic DNA was isolated and quantified by UV absorbance on a Nanodrop 2000c.

About this clone itself: The specificity of this receptor is unknown. Qualities for individual bases were not recorded, and no much larger clone is one base off.

Overall study results and their limits: Incomplete sequencing was indicated by rarefaction of sorted-subset datasets, despite the large sequencing depth. Based on pairwise subsampling, the degree of clonotype sharing among donors was expected to be affected by sequencing depth. The genetic and exposure-history diversity represented was limited by the small number of donors. Only blood was sampled, and tissue TCR repertoires likely differ from those in blood. Higher generation probabilities were observed for clonotypes shared by all four sorted-subset donors than for non-shared clonotypes. Naive subsets generally had larger estimated clonotype richness than memory subsets did. Sharing across several donors was observed for around 5% of naive CD4, about 3.2% of naive CD8, about 2.3% of memory CD4, and around 0.42% of memory CD8 clonotypes.

This TCR was recovered from a man younger than 30 in good health. Sample: naive CD4+ T cells sorted from blood. This specimen's cell subset or site label, per the study, means: CD45RA+ positively selected. The V and J segments used are TRBV2 and TRBJ2-7, and TRBD1 matches 8 of the central bases. The sequence in DNA is TGTGCCAGCAGTGCTCAGGGGGCTGGCTACGAGCAGTACTTC. This is translated as CASSAQGAGYEQYF.